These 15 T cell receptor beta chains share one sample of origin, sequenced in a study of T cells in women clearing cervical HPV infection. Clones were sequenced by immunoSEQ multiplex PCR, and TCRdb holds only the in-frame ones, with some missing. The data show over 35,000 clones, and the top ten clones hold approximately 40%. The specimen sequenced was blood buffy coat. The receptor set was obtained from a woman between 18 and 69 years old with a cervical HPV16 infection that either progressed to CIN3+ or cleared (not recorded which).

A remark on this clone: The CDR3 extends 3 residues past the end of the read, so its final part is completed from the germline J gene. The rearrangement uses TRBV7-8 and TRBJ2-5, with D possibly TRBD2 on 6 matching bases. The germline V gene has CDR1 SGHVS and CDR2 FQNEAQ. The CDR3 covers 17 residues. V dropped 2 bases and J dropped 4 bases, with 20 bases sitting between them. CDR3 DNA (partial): TGTGCCAGCAGCTTAAGAACCTTACTAGCTATGGCAGAGACC. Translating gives CASSLRTLLAMAET. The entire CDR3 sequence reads CASSLRTLLAMAETQYF.

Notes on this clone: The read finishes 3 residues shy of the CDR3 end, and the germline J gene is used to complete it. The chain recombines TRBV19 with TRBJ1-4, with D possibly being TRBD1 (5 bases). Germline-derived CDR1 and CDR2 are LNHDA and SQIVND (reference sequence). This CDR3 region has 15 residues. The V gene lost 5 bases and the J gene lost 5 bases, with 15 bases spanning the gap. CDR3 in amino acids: CASSPRAGGNEKLFF. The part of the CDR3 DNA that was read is TGTGCCAGTAGTCCCCGAGCGGGGGGGAATGAAAAA.

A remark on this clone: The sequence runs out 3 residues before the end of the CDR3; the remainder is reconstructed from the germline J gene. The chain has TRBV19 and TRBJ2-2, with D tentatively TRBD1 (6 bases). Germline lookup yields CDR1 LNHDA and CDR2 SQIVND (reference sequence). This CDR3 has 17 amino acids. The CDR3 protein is CASSSTRDIPGANVLFF. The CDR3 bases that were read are TGTGCCAGTAGTAGCACCCGGGACATTCCTGGGGCCAACGTG.

CDR3 loop: CASSEQGYAGYTF. The sequenced CDR3 bases are TGTGCCAGTAGCGAACAGGGGTATGCTGGC. The chain has TRBV19 and TRBJ1-2, with 7 positions matching TRBD1. The sequenced fragment ends 3 residues before the CDR3 boundary, so the rest is inferred from the germline J gene. The CDR3 spans 13 residues. The trim removed 6 bases at V and 7 bases at J, leaving 8 bases unmatched. CDR1 and CDR2 from the germline V gene are LNHDA and SQIVND (reference sequence).

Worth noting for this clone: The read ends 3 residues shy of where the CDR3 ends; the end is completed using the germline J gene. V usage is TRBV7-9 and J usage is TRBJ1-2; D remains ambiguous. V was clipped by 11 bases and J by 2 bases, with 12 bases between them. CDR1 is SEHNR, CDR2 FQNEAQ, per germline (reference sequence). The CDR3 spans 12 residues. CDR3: CAGSEQNYGYTF. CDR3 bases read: TGTGCCGGTAGTGAACAGAACTATGGC.

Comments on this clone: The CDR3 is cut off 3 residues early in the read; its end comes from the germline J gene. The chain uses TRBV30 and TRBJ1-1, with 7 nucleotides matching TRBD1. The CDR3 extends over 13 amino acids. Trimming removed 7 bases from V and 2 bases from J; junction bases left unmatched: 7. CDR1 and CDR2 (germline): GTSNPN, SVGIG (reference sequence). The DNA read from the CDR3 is TGTGCCTTTGACAGGGAAACAAACACTGAA. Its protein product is CAFDRETNTE. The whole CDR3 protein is CAFDRETNTEAFF.

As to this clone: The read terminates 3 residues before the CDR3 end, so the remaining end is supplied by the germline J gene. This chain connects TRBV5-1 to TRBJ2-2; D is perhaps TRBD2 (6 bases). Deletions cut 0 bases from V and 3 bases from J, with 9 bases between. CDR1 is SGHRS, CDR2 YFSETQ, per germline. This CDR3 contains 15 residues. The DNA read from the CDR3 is TGCGCCAGCAGCTTGGCTACGGGGGACACCGGGGAG. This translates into CASSLATGDTGE. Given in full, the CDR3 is CASSLATGDTGELFF.

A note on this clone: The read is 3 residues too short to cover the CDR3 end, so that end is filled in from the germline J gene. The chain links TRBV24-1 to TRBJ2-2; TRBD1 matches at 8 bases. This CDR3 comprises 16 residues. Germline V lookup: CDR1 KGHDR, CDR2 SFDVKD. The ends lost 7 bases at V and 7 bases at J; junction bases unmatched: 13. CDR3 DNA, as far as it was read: TGTGCCACCAGCTCACGGACAGGGCTCGCGAACGGGGAG. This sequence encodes CATSSRTGLANGE. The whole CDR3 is CATSSRTGLANGELFF.

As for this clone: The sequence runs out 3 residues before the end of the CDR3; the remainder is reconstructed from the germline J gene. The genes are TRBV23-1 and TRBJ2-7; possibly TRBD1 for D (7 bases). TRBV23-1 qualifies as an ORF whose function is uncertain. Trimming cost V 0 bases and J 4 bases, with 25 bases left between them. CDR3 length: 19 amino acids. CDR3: CASSQSGSHRGLDRYEQYF. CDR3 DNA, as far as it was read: TGCGCCAGCAGTCAATCGGGATCCCACAGGGGACTGGACAGGTACGAG.

Partial CDR3 DNA: TGTGCCAGCAGCTTAGGTGCAGGGAGAGAA. The encoded protein is CASSLGAGRE. In full, the CDR3 is CASSLGAGREAFF. This chain links TRBV7-9 with TRBJ1-1, with D tentatively TRBD1 (5 bases). The read gets to within 3 residues of the CDR3 end, and the germline J gene fills in the rest. CDR3 length equals 13 residues. Germline V gene sequence: CDR1 SEHNR, CDR2 FQNEAQ (reference sequence).

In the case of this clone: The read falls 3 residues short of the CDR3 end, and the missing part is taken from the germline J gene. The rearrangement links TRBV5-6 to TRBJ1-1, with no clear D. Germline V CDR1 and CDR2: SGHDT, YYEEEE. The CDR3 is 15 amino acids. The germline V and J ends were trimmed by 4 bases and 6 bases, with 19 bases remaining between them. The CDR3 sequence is CASSHRIRVYAEAFF. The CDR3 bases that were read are TGTGCCAGCAGCCATAGAATACGCGTTTACGCTGAA.

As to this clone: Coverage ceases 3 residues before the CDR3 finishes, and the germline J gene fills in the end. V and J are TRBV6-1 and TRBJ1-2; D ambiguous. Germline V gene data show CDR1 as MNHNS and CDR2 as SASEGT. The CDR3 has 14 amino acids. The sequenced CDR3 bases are TGTGCCAGCAGTGACATCGGGGTTACCTACGAC. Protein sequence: CASSDIGVTYD. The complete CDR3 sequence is CASSDIGVTYDYTF.

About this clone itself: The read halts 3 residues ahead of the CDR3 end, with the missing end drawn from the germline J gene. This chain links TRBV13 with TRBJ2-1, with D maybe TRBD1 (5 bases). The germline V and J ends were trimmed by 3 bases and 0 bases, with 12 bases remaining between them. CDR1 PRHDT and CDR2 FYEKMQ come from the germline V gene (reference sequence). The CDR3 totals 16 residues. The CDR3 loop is CASSLNQGRSYNEQFF. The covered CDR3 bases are TGTGCCAGCAGCTTGAACCAGGGTCGCTCCTACAATGAG.

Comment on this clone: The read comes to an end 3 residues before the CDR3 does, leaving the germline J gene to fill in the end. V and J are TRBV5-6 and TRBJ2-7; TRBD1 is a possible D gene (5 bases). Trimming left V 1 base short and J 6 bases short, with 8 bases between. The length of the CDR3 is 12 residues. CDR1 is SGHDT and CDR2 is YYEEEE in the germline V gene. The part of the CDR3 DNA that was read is TGTGCCAGCAGCTTGACAGGTCGCGAG. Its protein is CASSLTGRE. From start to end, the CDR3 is CASSLTGREQYF.

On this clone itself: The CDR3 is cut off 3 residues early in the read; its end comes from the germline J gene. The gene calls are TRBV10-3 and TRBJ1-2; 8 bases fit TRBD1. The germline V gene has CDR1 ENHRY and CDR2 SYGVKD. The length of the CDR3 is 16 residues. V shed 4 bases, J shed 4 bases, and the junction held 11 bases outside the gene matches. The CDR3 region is CAISGLQGETVYGYTF. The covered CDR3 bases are TGTGCCATCAGTGGACTACAGGGGGAGACTGTCTATGGC.